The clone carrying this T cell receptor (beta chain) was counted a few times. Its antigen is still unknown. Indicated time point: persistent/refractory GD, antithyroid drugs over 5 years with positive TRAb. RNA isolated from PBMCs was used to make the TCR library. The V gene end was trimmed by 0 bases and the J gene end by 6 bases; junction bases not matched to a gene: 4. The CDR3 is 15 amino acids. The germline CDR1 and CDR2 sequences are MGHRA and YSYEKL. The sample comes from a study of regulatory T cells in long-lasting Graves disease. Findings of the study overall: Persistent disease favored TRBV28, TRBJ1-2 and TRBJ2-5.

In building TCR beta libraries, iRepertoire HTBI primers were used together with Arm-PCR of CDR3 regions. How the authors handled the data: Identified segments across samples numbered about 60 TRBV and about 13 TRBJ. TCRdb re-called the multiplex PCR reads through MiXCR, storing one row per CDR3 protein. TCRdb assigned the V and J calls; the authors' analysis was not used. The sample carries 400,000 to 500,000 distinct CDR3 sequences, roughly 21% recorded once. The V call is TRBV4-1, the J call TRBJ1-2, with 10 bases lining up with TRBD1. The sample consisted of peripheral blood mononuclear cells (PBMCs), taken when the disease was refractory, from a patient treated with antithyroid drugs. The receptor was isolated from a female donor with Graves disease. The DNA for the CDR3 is TGCGCCAGCAGCCAAGAAGACAGGGGGCCAGATGGCTACACCTTC. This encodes CASSQEDRGPDGYTF.